The 14 T cell receptor beta chains listed next were all sequenced from one sample in a study of blood T cells in healthy people across ages. Primed by a sample-barcoded 5' primer and a J-beta primer mix, a second PCR proceeded for about 6 to 11 cycles. MiXCR was run by TCRdb on the 5' RACE reads, yielding one entry per CDR3 protein. The sample consists of 1.5 million to 2 million distinct CDR3 sequences, 28% of them appearing once. Sequenced: blood. The origin of the receptors is a woman in her twenties or thirties in good health.

The chain employs TRBV7-2 and TRBJ2-3; TRBD2 agrees at 7 bases. The CDR3 has 16 amino acids. Per the germline V gene, CDR1 is SGHTA and CDR2 is FQGNSA. V was pared by 0 bases and J by 5 bases, with 8 bases of the junction left unmatched. The CDR3 is CASSLAGEGLRDTQYF. The CDR3 DNA sequence: TGTGCCAGCAGCTTAGCTGGGGAGGGCCTTCGAGATACGCAGTATTTT.

J is TRBJ2-3 and V is TRBV20-1, with TRBD2 as a possible D gene (6 bases). Germline CDR1 is DFQATT and CDR2 is SNEGSKA (reference sequence). Trimming shortened V by 0 bases and J by 1 base, and 17 bases separated the two germline ends. The length of the CDR3 is 17 residues. CDR3 protein: CSARDQQAGWGTDTQYF. As DNA, the CDR3 is TGCAGTGCTAGAGATCAGCAAGCGGGCTGGGGCACAGATACGCAGTATTTT.

This clonotype is a singleton in its sample. A much larger clone is a single base away; this may be a read error. The CDR3: CSASPQGAYEQYF. The CDR3 DNA sequence: TGCAGTGCTAGTCCCCAGGGCGCCTACGAGCAGTACTTC. The J gene is TRBJ2-7, the V gene TRBV20-1; TRBD1 might be the D (5 bases). The CDR3 has 13 amino acids. Germline CDR1 and CDR2: DFQATT and SNEGSKA (reference sequence). V shed 3 bases and J shed 2 bases, with 11 bases lying between them.

In regard to this clonotype: One end of the junction varies from germline; a read error may be responsible. This chain joins TRBV27 and TRBJ1-2, with TRBD1 matching over 7 bases. The germline V gene encodes CDR1 MNHEY and CDR2 SMNVEV (reference sequence). The CDR3 length is 14 residues. For the CDR3, the DNA is TGTGCCAACAGTTTATCCGGGACAGACTATGGCTACACCTTC. Residues: CANSLSGTDYGYTF.

The chain couples TRBV10-1 to TRBJ2-3, with D hard to call. The CDR3 loop spans 14 amino acids. Germline lookup yields CDR1 WNHNN and CDR2 SYGVQD (reference sequence). With 0 bases removed from V and 4 bases from J, the gap between germline ends came to 8 bases. The CDR3 is CASSESGMADTQYF. Written as DNA, the CDR3 is TGCGCCAGCAGTGAGTCAGGGATGGCAGATACGCAGTATTTT.

The chain couples TRBV20-1 to TRBJ1-2; no definite D call. V lost 3 bases, J lost 4 bases, and 12 bases lay in between. This CDR3 has 13 amino acids. The germline CDR1 and CDR2 sequences are DFQATT and SNEGSKA (reference sequence). CDR3: CSAREPVGYGYTF. CDR3 DNA sequence: TGCAGTGCTAGGGAGCCGGTGGGCTATGGCTACACCTTC.

This clonotype was picked up a small number of times. V gene TRBV5-1 combines with J gene TRBJ2-7; the match to TRBD2 covers 8 bases. Germline CDR1 reads SGHRS; CDR2 reads YFSETQ. This CDR3 is 14 amino acids long. V gave up 4 bases and J gave up 1 base; unmatched junction bases: 4. CDR3 sequence reads: CASSDASGSYEQYF. The CDR3 region has the DNA TGCGCCAGCAGCGACGCTAGCGGGTCCTACGAGCAGTACTTC.

V usage is TRBV5-1 and J usage is TRBJ2-2; TRBD1 matches at 7 bases. The CDR3 runs 17 residues. Germline CDR1 is SGHRS and CDR2 is YFSETQ. V shed 3 bases, J shed 2 bases, and the junction held 10 bases outside the gene matches. CDR3 residues: CASSSLKQGSNTGELFF. The CDR3 DNA follows: TGCGCCAGCAGCTCGCTAAAACAGGGGAGCAACACCGGGGAGCTGTTTTTT.

V usage is TRBV5-1 and J usage is TRBJ2-1, with D possibly being TRBD2 (6 bases). This CDR3 contains 14 residues. V was shortened by 0 bases and J by 7 bases, with 11 bases between the two germline ends. Germline V lookup: CDR1 SGHRS, CDR2 YFSETQ. This CDR3 is CASSLGDGGNEQFF. The CDR3 DNA is TGCGCCAGCAGCTTGGGGGATGGGGGGAATGAGCAGTTCTTC.

This clonotype was observed a handful of times. The V gene is TRBV5-1, the J gene TRBJ2-2, with TRBD1 identical over 8 bases. CDR3 length equals 16 residues. Germline CDR1 and CDR2: SGHRS and YFSETQ. Unmatched junction bases numbered 8, after V lost 3 bases and J lost 4 bases. CDR3 amino acids: CASSSLTGASTGELFF. As DNA, the CDR3 is TGCGCCAGCAGCTCCCTGACAGGGGCTAGCACCGGGGAGCTGTTTTTT. The whole variable domain, filled in from reference TRBV5-1 and TRBJ2-2, reads KAGVTQTPRYLIKTRGQQVTLSCSPISGHRSVSWYQQTPGQGLQFLFEYFSETQRNKGNFPGRFSGRQFSNSRSEMNVSTLELGDSALYLCASSSLTGASTGELFFGEGSRLTVL.

The CDR3 is CASSYRDRMETQYF. In nucleotides, the CDR3 is TGTGCCAGCAGCTACCGGGACAGGATGGAGACCCAGTACTTC. The chain is built from TRBV3-1 and TRBJ2-5; 8 nucleotides agree with TRBD1. In germline, CDR1 is LGHDT, CDR2 YNNKEL (reference sequence). V shed 5 bases and J 5 bases; nucleotides not matched to a gene: 7. The CDR3 has 14 residues.

V usage is TRBV30 and J usage is TRBJ1-5; D is undetermined. Germline loops: CDR1 GTSNPN, CDR2 SVGIG (reference sequence). CDR3 length equals 14 residues. With 4 bases removed from V and 4 bases from J, the gap between germline ends came to 14 bases. The CDR3 spells CAWNGLGRNQPQHF. CDR3 DNA: TGTGCCTGGAATGGGCTTGGCCGAAATCAGCCCCAGCATTTT.

This chain links TRBV5-5 with TRBJ1-5, with D tentatively TRBD1 (5 bases). Between the trimmed V and J ends, which lost 4 bases and 0 bases, there was a span of 14 bases. This CDR3 comprises 16 residues. The germline CDR1 and CDR2 sequences are SGHKS and YYEKEE (reference sequence). The CDR3 loop reads CASSAGHWDSNQPQHF. CDR3 DNA: TGTGCCAGCAGCGCCGGACACTGGGATAGCAATCAGCCCCAGCATTTT.

This clonotype has only one observation. A read error is possible here, since a much larger clone lies one base away. The CDR3 is CASSVDNREGYNEQYF. The CDR3 DNA is TGTGCCAGCAGCGTAGATAATAGGGAGGGCTACAATGAGCAGTACTTC. The rearrangement links TRBV9 to TRBJ2-7; 7 nucleotides align to TRBD2. The V gene end was trimmed by 0 bases and the J gene end by 7 bases; junction bases not matched to a gene: 13. Germline CDR1 reads SGDLS; CDR2 reads YYNGEE. The CDR3 spans 16 residues.